Following are 17 T cell receptor beta chains from one sample sequenced in a study of identical twins. TCRdb re-analysed the 5' RACE reads in MiXCR, keeping a single row per CDR3 protein. This sample carries around 480,000 distinct CDR3 sequences, more than 13% of them seen once, and the ten largest clones take more than 0.5%. This sample was shared with a second study, whose subject was yellow fever vaccine responses in identical twins.

Specimen: CD4+ T cells sorted from blood. The receptors stem from a woman between 18 and 29 years old in good health.

This clonotype was seen more than once but under ten times. The V and J genes are TRBV7-9 and TRBJ2-1; TRBD1 matches at 9 bases. The CDR3 sequence is 15 residues long. Trimming cost V 2 bases and J 4 bases; bases outside gene matches: 3. Per germline, CDR1 SEHNR and CDR2 FQNEAQ (reference sequence). The CDR3 DNA sequence: TGTGCCAGCAGCTTATGGGACAGGGCTTACAATGAGCAGTTCTTC. Its protein product is CASSLWDRAYNEQFF.

In its sample, this clonotype was seen many times. The chain combines TRBV6-1 with TRBJ2-3; 8 bases are shared with TRBD2. The germline V gene encodes CDR1 MNHNS and CDR2 SASEGT. Losses at the gene ends were 5 bases for V and 1 base for J; bases not matched to a gene: 11. The length of the CDR3 is 17 residues. CDR3 in DNA: TGTGCCAGCAGTCGAGGACTAGCCCCATCAGGCACAGATACGCAGTATTTT. Amino acid sequence: CASSRGLAPSGTDTQYF.

This clonotype was counted at least ten times. The chain carries TRBV11-2 and TRBJ1-6; 7 nucleotides match TRBD1. The CDR3 loop spans 15 amino acids. V was pared by 5 bases and J by 4 bases, with 5 bases of the junction left unmatched. Germline V lookup: CDR1 SGHAT, CDR2 FQNNGV. DNA of the CDR3: TGTGCCAGCAGCCAGACAGGGAATTATAATTCACCCCTCCACTTT. Translation: CASSQTGNYNSPLHF.

This clonotype has more than one count but fewer than ten. The chain uses TRBV30 and TRBJ2-2; D is possibly TRBD2 (6 bases). The CDR3 is 13 amino acids. Germline lookup yields CDR1 GTSNPN and CDR2 SVGIG (reference sequence). Trimming removed 2 bases from V and 6 bases from J, with 10 bases in between. Here the CDR3 DNA reads TGTGCCTGGAGTACTAGCTCGGCCGGGGAGCTGTTTTTT. It codes for CAWSTSSAGELFF.

Only a few counts were recorded for this clonotype. This chain links TRBV27 with TRBJ2-3; TRBD2 aligns across 12 bases. Trimming removed 1 base from V and 2 bases from J; junction bases left unmatched: 13. The CDR3 runs 20 residues. Germline V gene data show CDR1 as MNHEY and CDR2 as SMNVEV (reference sequence). The CDR3 coding sequence is TGTGCCAGCAGTTTATTTGCAGGGTTGCTAGCGGGAGGGCCCACAGATACGCAGTATTTT. Protein: CASSLFAGLLAGGPTDTQYF.

This clonotype has just a few counts. The gene calls are TRBV5-1 and TRBJ1-6, with D possibly being TRBD1 (5 bases). CDR1 is SGHRS, CDR2 YFSETQ, per germline. CDR3 length: 16 residues. V was trimmed by 4 bases and J by 7 bases, leaving 18 bases between them. CDR3 DNA: TGCGCCAGCAGCCGTGGGACGGCCTCCCTCAATTCACCCCTCCACTTT. Translation: CASSRGTASLNSPLHF.

The chain has TRBV20-1 and TRBJ2-1; the match to TRBD2 covers 7 bases. V trimming: 5 bases; J trimming: 6 bases; junction bases outside the gene matches: 10. CDR3 length: 14 residues. Germline CDR1 and CDR2: DFQATT and SNEGSKA (reference sequence). The CDR3 nucleotides read TGCAGTGCTCCGGGTGGCGGGAGCGGCAATGAGCAGTTCTTC. This translates into CSAPGGGSGNEQFF.

This clonotype has more than one count but fewer than ten. The genes are TRBV14 and TRBJ1-4; maybe TRBD1 (5 bases). CDR3 size: 14 residues. CDR1 SGHDN and CDR2 FVKESK come from the germline V gene. V was shortened by 3 bases and J by 5 bases, with 10 bases between the two germline ends. CDR3 sequence (DNA): TGTGCCAGCAGCCAGGAGACAGTAAATGAAAAACTGTTTTTT. It translates to CASSQETVNEKLFF.

V gene TRBV7-6 combines with J gene TRBJ2-4, with D perhaps TRBD2 (7 bases). The CDR3 contains 21 residues. CDR1 is SGHVS and CDR2 is FNYEAQ in the germline V gene. V shed 4 bases and J shed 6 bases, with 34 bases lying between them. The CDR3, as DNA: TGTGCCAGCAGCTGGGACACACGACTAGCTCTGTCCTTAGGTCCCGGAAACATTCAGTACTTC. Amino acids: CASSWDTRLALSLGPGNIQYF.

CDR3 region: CASSHRESYEQYF. The DNA of the CDR3 is TGTGCCAGCAGTCACAGGGAGTCCTACGAGCAGTACTTC. The V call is TRBV6-6, the J call TRBJ2-7; weak D call: TRBD1 (6 bases). The V end was cut by 5 bases, the J end by 1 base, with 9 bases between. The CDR3 runs 13 residues. Looked up from germline, CDR1 is MNHNY and CDR2 is SVGAGI (reference sequence).

This clonotype was seen only a few times. The chain carries TRBV4-3 and TRBJ2-7; D remains ambiguous. The V end was cut by 0 bases, the J end by 0 bases, with 6 bases between. CDR1 is LGHNA, CDR2 YSLEER, per germline. This CDR3 is 14 amino acids long. The CDR3 reads CASSQDRLSYEQYF. Written as DNA, the CDR3 is TGCGCCAGCAGCCAAGATAGGCTCTCCTACGAGCAGTACTTC.

The V and J genes are TRBV2 and TRBJ1-2, with 10 positions matching TRBD1. This CDR3 is built from 14 residues. Germline V CDR1 and CDR2: SNHLY, FYNNEI. V shed 6 bases, J shed 6 bases, and the junction held 7 bases outside the gene matches. The CDR3 loop is CASRNGQGGNGYTF. The DNA for the CDR3 is TGTGCCAGCAGAAATGGACAGGGGGGAAATGGCTACACCTTC. Drawing the rest from reference TRBV2 and TRBJ1-2, the complete variable domain is EPEVTQTPSHQVTQMGQEVILRCVPISNHLYFYWYRQILGQKVEFLVSFYNNEISEKSEIFDDQFSVERPDGSNFTLKIRSTKLEDSAMYFCASRNGQGGNGYTFGSGTRLTVV.

The J gene is TRBJ2-3, the V gene TRBV7-2; TRBD2 might be the D (7 bases). Between the trimmed V and J ends, which lost 4 bases and 0 bases, there was a span of 11 bases. Germline V gene sequence: CDR1 SGHTA, CDR2 FQGNSA. The length of the CDR3 is 15 residues. CDR3 in DNA: TGTGCCAGCAGCTGGGAGGGGGGGAGCACAGATACGCAGTATTTT. This translates into CASSWEGGSTDTQYF.

The chain has TRBV12-3 or TRBV12-4 and TRBJ2-5; the match to TRBD1 covers 9 bases. With 6 bases clipped from V and 7 bases from J, the junction kept 12 bases outside the gene matches. This CDR3 contains 15 residues. The DNA for the CDR3 is TGTGCCAGCAGATCTAACAGGGGGCAAGACGTGACCCAGTACTTC. Its protein is CASRSNRGQDVTQYF.

This clonotype was observed a handful of times. CDR3 nucleotide sequence: TGTGCCACCAGTGATACCCTAAGTAGCGGGAGTATCCACAATGAGCAGTTCTTC. Its translation is CATSDTLSSGSIHNEQFF. The chain is built from TRBV24-1 and TRBJ2-1, with 9 bases that match TRBD2. The CDR3 has 18 amino acids. The V gene end was trimmed by 3 bases and the J gene end by 5 bases; junction bases not matched to a gene: 13. Germline V CDR1 and CDR2: KGHDR, SFDVKD.

This clonotype has just a few counts. This chain connects TRBV4-2 to TRBJ2-3; possibly TRBD1 or TRBD2 for D (5 bases each). The V and J ends lost 4 bases and 2 bases respectively, with 19 bases between them. The CDR3 loop spans 17 amino acids. The germline V gene encodes CDR1 LGHNA and CDR2 YNFKEQ. The CDR3 spells CASSPVLGTPPTDTQYF. The CDR3 nucleotides read TGTGCCAGCAGCCCAGTCCTGGGGACCCCTCCCACAGATACGCAGTATTTT.

This clonotype was seen only a few times. The rearrangement links TRBV6-5 to TRBJ2-1; D unclear. CDR1 and CDR2 (germline): MNHEY, SVGAGI. This CDR3 is built from 12 residues. V lost 6 bases, J lost 7 bases, and 10 bases lay in between. CDR3 in DNA: TGTGCCAGCAGCCGGGTATTAAATGAGCAGTTCTTC. Translation gives CASSRVLNEQFF.